Below are 22 T cell receptor beta chains sequenced from a single sample in a study of response to subunit inactivated influenza vaccine. TCRdb called the RT-PCR reads again in MiXCR, with one record for every CDR3 protein. Of 500,000 or so distinct CDR3 sequences listed, around 9.9% are singletons. The sequences come from PBMCs from blood, collected 35 to 45 days after vaccination. These receptors were taken from a man aged 50 or older who received an inactivated influenza vaccine.

V and J are TRBV3-1 and TRBJ1-1, with a possible D match to TRBD1 (5 bases). The CDR3 extends over 12 amino acids. The V and J ends lost 1 base and 9 bases respectively, with 9 bases between them. Germline V gives CDR1 LGHDT, CDR2 YNNKEL (reference sequence). The CDR3 sequence: CASSQGQTKAFF. In DNA form, the CDR3 reads TGTGCCAGCAGCCAAGGACAGACAAAAGCTTTCTTT.

The chain carries TRBV5-1 and TRBJ2-5; the D gene could be TRBD1 or TRBD2 (6 bases each). CDR1 SGHRS and CDR2 YFSETQ come from the germline V gene. The CDR3 runs 16 residues. V was trimmed by 4 bases and J by 4 bases, leaving 20 bases between them. The CDR3 spells CASSPWGAGGGETQYF. The DNA of the CDR3 is TGCGCCAGCAGCCCCTGGGGGGCCGGGGGTGGAGAGACCCAGTACTTC.

The rearrangement uses TRBV4-3 and TRBJ2-1; D is perhaps TRBD1 (6 bases). CDR3 length equals 15 residues. Trimming stripped 0 bases from V and 4 bases from J, with 10 bases between. Looked up from germline, CDR1 is LGHNA and CDR2 is YSLEER. As DNA, the CDR3 is TGCGCCAGCAGCCAAGATTACAGGGTTTACAATGAGCAGTTCTTC. Translation gives CASSQDYRVYNEQFF.

V and J are TRBV30 and TRBJ2-5; D gene uncertain. This CDR3 is built from 14 residues. The ends were cut back, 1 base at V and 6 bases at J, with 15 bases in the middle. In germline, CDR1 is GTSNPN, CDR2 SVGIG (reference sequence). The CDR3: CAWSASDPGKTQYF. For the CDR3, the DNA is TGTGCCTGGAGTGCGTCCGACCCCGGAAAGACCCAGTACTTC.

This clonotype was detected only a few times. This rearrangement joins TRBV12-3 or TRBV12-4 to TRBJ2-7, with a possible D match to TRBD2 (6 bases). V was pared by 6 bases and J by 0 bases, with 18 bases between. This CDR3 spans 16 amino acids. The CDR3 nucleotides are TGTGCCAGCAGCCCATATGCTACTAGCATCTCCTACGAGCAGTACTTC. This sequence encodes CASSPYATSISYEQYF.

This clonotype was counted only a few times. The V gene is TRBV12-3 or TRBV12-4, the J gene TRBJ2-2, with 7 bases identical to TRBD1. The CDR3 extends over 15 amino acids. V lost 6 bases to trimming and J lost 4 bases; unmatched junction nucleotides: 8. The CDR3, as DNA: TGTGCCAGCAGGGCAGGGGGTAGTACCACCGGGGAGCTGTTTTTT. It encodes CASRAGGSTTGELFF.

This clonotype occurred many times. The rearrangement uses TRBV7-2 and TRBJ2-5, with D tentatively TRBD1 (5 bases). This CDR3 has 17 amino acids. V was shortened by 3 bases and J by 4 bases, with 21 bases between the two germline ends. Germline V CDR1 and CDR2: SGHTA, FQGNSA. Written as DNA, the CDR3 is TGTGCCAGCAGCTTTAGCCCCCGGCAGGGAAGACGAGAGACCCAGTACTTC. Amino acid sequence: CASSFSPRQGRRETQYF.

This clonotype was counted a few times. The chain uses TRBV11-2 and TRBJ2-1; D remains unclear. Deletions cut 0 bases from V and 9 bases from J, with 6 bases between. Germline V gives CDR1 SGHAT, CDR2 FQNNGV. The CDR3 loop spans 12 amino acids. Here the CDR3 DNA reads TGTGCCAGCAGCTTAGATAGACTTGAGCAGTTCTTC. It encodes CASSLDRLEQFF.

The chain recombines TRBV5-5 with TRBJ2-1; 15 bases align to TRBD2. This CDR3 contains 15 residues. Germline V lookup: CDR1 SGHKS, CDR2 YYEKEE (reference sequence). The junction had 4 bases not matched to a gene; V was cut back by 4 bases and J by 8 bases. The CDR3 DNA reads TGTGCCAGCAGCCCAGGACTAGCGGGAGGGTATGAGCAGTTCTTC. This encodes CASSPGLAGGYEQFF.

This clonotype was found many times. The rearrangement joins TRBV7-2 to TRBJ2-3; tentative D call: TRBD1 (7 bases). Germline V CDR1 and CDR2: SGHTA, FQGNSA. Trimming shortened V by 5 bases and J by 6 bases, and 18 bases separated the two germline ends. CDR3 length equals 15 residues. The CDR3 is CASSPGGPRSDTQYF. DNA for the CDR3: TGTGCCAGCAGCCCAGGGGGGCCCAGAAGCGATACGCAGTATTTT. The full variable domain, its missing parts supplied by reference TRBV7-2 and TRBJ2-3, is GAGVSQSPSNKVTEKGKDVELRCDPISGHTALYWYRQSLGQGLEFLIYFQGNSAPDKSGLPSDRFSAERTGGSVSTLTIQRTQQEDSAVYLCASSPGGPRSDTQYFGPGTRLTVL.

At least ten counts were recorded for this clonotype. One end of the junction does not line up with germline, which may come from a read error. The V gene is TRBV12-3 or TRBV12-4, the J gene TRBJ1-2; 12 bases match TRBD1. There are 16 residues in the CDR3. The chain's CDR3 is CASSLEYGTGGDGYTF. The CDR3 region has the DNA TGTGCCAGCAGCTTAGAATACGGGACAGGGGGCGATGGCTACACCTTC.

This clonotype was observed at least ten times. The CDR3 sequence: CASSLAPLFF. In nucleotides, the CDR3 is TGTGCCAGCAGCTTAGCTCCACTGTTTTTT. The chain carries TRBV7-9 and TRBJ2-2; no reliable D call. Deletions cut 0 bases from V and 14 bases from J, with 4 bases between. The CDR3 is 10 amino acids. Germline CDR1 and CDR2: SEHNR and FQNEAQ (reference sequence).

This clonotype occurred a few times. The chain employs TRBV7-2 and TRBJ2-5; 10 positions agree with TRBD2. The germline V gene encodes CDR1 SGHTA and CDR2 FQGNSA. With V trimmed by 3 bases and J by 5 bases, 6 bases remained unmatched. The CDR3 sequence is 15 residues long. Here the CDR3 DNA reads TGTGCCAGCAGCTTCGCCGGACTAGCGGCGGAGACCCAGTACTTC. Translation: CASSFAGLAAETQYF.

Only a few counts were recorded for this clonotype. V is TRBV7-9 and J is TRBJ2-1; tentative D call: TRBD1 (6 bases). This CDR3 is 14 amino acids long. V lost 4 bases to trimming and J lost 5 bases, with 12 bases between them. Germline-derived CDR1 and CDR2 are SEHNR and FQNEAQ (reference sequence). The DNA of the CDR3 is TGTGCCAGCAGCTCGGCGGACAGACACAATGAGCAGTTCTTC. Translating gives CASSSADRHNEQFF.

V is TRBV12-3 or TRBV12-4 and J is TRBJ2-7; no reliable D call. The CDR3 extends over 14 amino acids. The germline V and J ends were trimmed by 5 bases and 3 bases, with 14 bases remaining between them. The CDR3 DNA sequence: TGTGCCAGCAGTCCCTCGGGTATTTTCTACGAGCAGTACTTC. This codes for CASSPSGIFYEQYF.

This clonotype was recorded at least ten times. This chain connects TRBV20-1 to TRBJ2-7, with 9 bases lining up with TRBD2. Germline assignment: CDR1 DFQATT and CDR2 SNEGSKA (reference sequence). The CDR3 has 14 amino acids. V shed 1 base and J 2 bases; nucleotides not matched to a gene: 3. CDR3 nucleotides: TGCAGTGCTAGAGGGACTAGCGACACCTACGAGCAGTACTTC. This sequence encodes CSARGTSDTYEQYF.

The J gene is TRBJ1-1, the V gene TRBV11-2; 7 bases agree with TRBD1. CDR3 size: 13 residues. Germline V gives CDR1 SGHAT, CDR2 FQNNGV. V dropped 3 bases and J dropped 6; count of bases not matched to a gene: 4. CDR3 sequence: CASSFGTDAEAFF. DNA for the CDR3: TGTGCCAGCAGCTTCGGGACAGACGCTGAAGCTTTCTTT.

The gene calls are TRBV5-1 and TRBJ2-5; D not certain. This CDR3 region has 16 residues. Between the trimmed V and J ends, which lost 0 bases and 2 bases, there was a span of 14 bases. The V gene's germline CDR1 is SGHRS and CDR2 YFSETQ. CDR3 DNA sequence: TGCGCCAGCAGCTTGGAAGGAATTGGCGCTCAAGAGACCCAGTACTTC. Translated: CASSLEGIGAQETQYF. Together with reference TRBV5-1 and TRBJ2-5, the CDR3 gives the full variable domain: KAGVTQTPRYLIKTRGQQVTLSCSPISGHRSVSWYQQTPGQGLQFLFEYFSETQRNKGNFPGRFSGRQFSNSRSEMNVSTLELGDSALYLCASSLEGIGAQETQYFGPGTRLLVL.

The rearrangement uses TRBV29-1 and TRBJ1-4, with 7 bases fitting TRBD1. The CDR3 is 13 residues long. Germline CDR1 is SQVTM and CDR2 is ANQGSEA. V shed 8 bases, J shed 5 bases, and the junction held 8 bases outside the gene matches. This chain's CDR3 is CSTRDSANEKLFF. The CDR3 DNA is TGCAGCACCAGGGACAGCGCGAATGAAAAACTGTTTTTT. Combining the CDR3 with reference TRBV29-1 and TRBJ1-4 gives the whole variable domain SAVISQKPSRDICQRGTSLTIQCQVDSQVTMMFWYRQQPGQSLTLIATANQGSEATYESGFVIDKFPISRPNLTFSTLTVSNMSPEDSSIYLCSTRDSANEKLFFGSGTQLSVL.

The chain couples TRBV28 to TRBJ1-4; 8 bases match TRBD1. V lost 6 bases to trimming and J lost 8 bases; unmatched junction nucleotides: 2. The germline gives CDR1 MDHEN, CDR2 SYDVKM. This CDR3 has 12 amino acids. In DNA, the CDR3 is TGTGCCAGCAGCGGGGACAGGGAAAAACTGTTTTTT. Residues: CASSGDREKLFF.

The chain joins TRBV3-1 to TRBJ1-6; the D is unclear. Germline V gene sequence: CDR1 LGHDT, CDR2 YNNKEL (reference sequence). The CDR3 has 13 amino acids. V gave up 4 bases and J gave up 7 bases, with 8 bases separating them. The CDR3 DNA follows: TGTGCCAGCAGCCTCTGGCTAAATTCACCCCTCCACTTT. It codes for CASSLWLNSPLHF.

The gene calls are TRBV12-3 or TRBV12-4 and TRBJ1-5; D gene unclear. This CDR3 has 14 amino acids. V lost 6 bases, J lost 7 bases, and 16 bases lay in between. The CDR3 region has the DNA TGTGCCAGCAGCCCCGGGCCGCCGGTCCAGCCCCAGCATTTT. This codes for CASSPGPPVQPQHF.